The entry below gives a single TCR beta chain sequence along with its context. Molecular-barcoded quantitative 5'-RACE produced these TCR beta libraries. TCRdb reanalysed the 5' RACE reads using MiXCR and keeps one entry per CDR3 protein. This sample carries under 250,000 distinct CDR3 sequences, under 35% of them seen once, and the ten largest clones take approximately 4.4%. Unmatched junction bases numbered 4, after V lost 6 bases and J lost 2 bases. Germline-derived CDR1 and CDR2 are DFQATT and SNEGSKA (reference sequence). The CDR3 consists of 13 residues. The data were taken from a study of CD8 T cells in ankylosing spondylitis.

This sequence joins TRBV20-1 and TRBJ2-3; 8 bases map to TRBD1. Sequenced input: blood, either unsorted or a sorted T cell fraction (not recorded which). This receptor was identified in a male donor with ankylosing spondylitis or in good health (not recorded which). The CDR3 is CSALDRVTDTQYF. The CDR3 coding sequence is TGCAGTGCCCTGGACAGGGTCACAGATACGCAGTATTTT.